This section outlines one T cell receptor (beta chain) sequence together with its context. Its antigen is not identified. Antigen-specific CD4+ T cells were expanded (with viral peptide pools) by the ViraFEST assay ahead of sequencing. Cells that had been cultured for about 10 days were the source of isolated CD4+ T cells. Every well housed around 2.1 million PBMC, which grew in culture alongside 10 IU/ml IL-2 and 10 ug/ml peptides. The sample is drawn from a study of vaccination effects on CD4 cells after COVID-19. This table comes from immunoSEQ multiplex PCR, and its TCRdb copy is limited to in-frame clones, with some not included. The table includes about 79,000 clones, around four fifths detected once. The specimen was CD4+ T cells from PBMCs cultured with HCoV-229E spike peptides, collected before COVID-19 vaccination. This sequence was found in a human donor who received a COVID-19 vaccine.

The CDR3 coding sequence is TGTGCCAGCAGTTTACTGACAGGGCTGAACACCGGGGAGCTGTTTTTT. Protein sequence: CASSLLTGLNTGELFF. The gene calls are TRBV9 and TRBJ2-2; 7 bases map to TRBD1. Germline assignment: CDR1 SGDLS and CDR2 YYNGEE. CDR3 length: 16 residues. The V and J ends lost 5 bases and 1 base, in that order; junction bases with no gene match: 8.